This T cell receptor beta chain was retrieved from a study of shared clonotypes between healthy human individuals. General study points: It was anticipated that sequencing depth would influence how many clonotypes donors shared.

CD45RO-negative, CCR7-selected cells formed the naive CD8 fraction, which excluded terminally differentiated effector memory CD45RA+ cells. Comment on this clone: Its target is unknown.

CDR3 length: 18 amino acids. From germline, CDR1 is SGHNT and CDR2 YENEEA. The trim removed 2 bases at V and 3 bases at J, leaving 13 bases unmatched. An assay was performed, and its level was deep. Using immunoSEQ multiplex PCR, the repertoire was profiled, and TCRdb retains in-frame clones only, with some absent. The data contain about 2,100,000 clones, more than 85% of them singletons. This rearrangement joins TRBV11-3 to TRBJ2-7; 10 bases are a match to TRBD2. Sample: naive CD8+ T cells from PBMCs. This receptor was obtained from a man younger than 35 in good health. Some clones in this sample may be carry-over from other donors' samples. CDR3 sequence (DNA): TGTGCCAGCAGCTTAAGTCCTAGCGGGAGTATGCAAATCTACGAGCAGTACTTC. Its translation: CASSLSPSGSMQIYEQYF. Full variable domain (rest looked up from reference TRBV11-3 and TRBJ2-7): EAGVVQSPRYKIIEKKQPVAFWCNPISGHNTLYWYLQNLGQGPELLIRYENEEAVDDSQLPKDRFSAERLKGVDSTLKIQPAELGDSAVYLCASSLSPSGSMQIYEQYFGPGTRLTVT.